Each of the 4 T cell receptor beta chains below was sequenced from the same sample in a study of patients and donors after allogeneic stem cell transplantation. TCRdb fed the RT-PCR reads into MiXCR, producing one record per CDR3 protein. Among 150,000 to 200,000 distinct CDR3 sequences, approximately 22% were seen once, and the ten largest hold roughly 27%. Sequencing was carried out using blood, either unsorted or a sorted T cell fraction (not recorded which). These receptors originate from a human donor who was either an allogeneic HSCT recipient or a stem cell or donor lymphocyte infusion donor (not recorded which). It is not recorded whose cells these are; they may come from a transplant donor.

This clonotype has just a few counts. The rearrangement uses TRBV5-1 and TRBJ1-2, with D possibly being TRBD1 (5 bases). Germline assignment: CDR1 SGHRS and CDR2 YFSETQ. The V gene lost 5 bases and the J gene lost 3 bases, with 17 bases spanning the gap. There are 15 residues in the CDR3. Written as DNA, the CDR3 is TGCGCCAGCAGGCCCTTCCTACAGGACTACTATGGCTACACCTTC. Amino acid sequence: CASRPFLQDYYGYTF.

This clonotype was observed at least ten times. V is TRBV3-1 and J is TRBJ1-2; D remains unclear. Trimming stripped 0 bases from V and 5 bases from J, with 7 bases between. Per germline, CDR1 LGHDT and CDR2 YNNKEL (reference sequence). The CDR3 is made up of 13 amino acids. The DNA of the CDR3 is TGTGCCAGCAGCCAAGAGAGTGGATATGGCTACACCTTC. Translation: CASSQESGYGYTF.

J is TRBJ2-7 and V is TRBV19; D not certain. Deletions cut 8 bases from V and 3 bases from J, with 14 bases between. Germline V gene lookup returns CDR1 LNHDA and CDR2 SQIVND (reference sequence). The CDR3 consists of 13 residues. The CDR3 region has the DNA TGTGCCAGTGCCTTGGGTGTCTACTACGAGCAGTACTTC. Translated: CASALGVYYEQYF.

This clonotype was seen a few times. The chain joins TRBV5-1 to TRBJ1-2; D unresolved. CDR1 is SGHRS, CDR2 YFSETQ, per germline. V was cut by 5 bases and J by 7 bases, with 6 bases left in between. This CDR3 spans 10 amino acids. This chain's CDR3 is CASRSGGYTF. The CDR3 DNA reads as TGCGCCAGCAGATCGGGTGGCTACACCTTC.